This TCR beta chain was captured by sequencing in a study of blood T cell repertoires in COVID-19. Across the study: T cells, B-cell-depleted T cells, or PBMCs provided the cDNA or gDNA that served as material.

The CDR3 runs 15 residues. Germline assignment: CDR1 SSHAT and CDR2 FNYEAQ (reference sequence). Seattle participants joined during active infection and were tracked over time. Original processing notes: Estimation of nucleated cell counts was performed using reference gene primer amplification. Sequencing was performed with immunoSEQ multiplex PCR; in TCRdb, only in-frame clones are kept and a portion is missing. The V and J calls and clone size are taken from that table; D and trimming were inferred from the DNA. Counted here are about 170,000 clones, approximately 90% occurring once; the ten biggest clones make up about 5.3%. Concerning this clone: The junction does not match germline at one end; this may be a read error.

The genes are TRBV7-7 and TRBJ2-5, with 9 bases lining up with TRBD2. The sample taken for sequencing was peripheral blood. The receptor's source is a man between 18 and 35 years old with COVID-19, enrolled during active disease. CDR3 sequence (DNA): TGTGCTAGCAGCTTGGGGACTAGCCGTCGGGAGACCCAGTACTTC. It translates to CASSLGTSRRETQYF.